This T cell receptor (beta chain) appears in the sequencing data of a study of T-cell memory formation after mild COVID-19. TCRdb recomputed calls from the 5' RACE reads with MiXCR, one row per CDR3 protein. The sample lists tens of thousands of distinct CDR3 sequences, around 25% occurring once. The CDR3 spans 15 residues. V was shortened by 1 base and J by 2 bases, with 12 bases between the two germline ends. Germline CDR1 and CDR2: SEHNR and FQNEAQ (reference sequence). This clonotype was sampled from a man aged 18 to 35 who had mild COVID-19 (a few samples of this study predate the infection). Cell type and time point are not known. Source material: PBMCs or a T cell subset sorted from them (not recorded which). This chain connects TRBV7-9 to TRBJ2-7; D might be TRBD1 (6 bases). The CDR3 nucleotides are TGTGCCAGCAGCTTAGATCAGGGGATCCCCTACGAGCAGTACGTC. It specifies CASSLDQGIPYEQYV.